This paragraph reports one T cell receptor beta chain. Naive CD8 populations comprised CD45RO-negative cells positively selected for CCR7, excluding terminally differentiated effector memory CD45RA+ cells. This sample is drawn from a study of shared clonotypes between healthy human individuals. Repertoires were generated with immunoSEQ multiplex PCR, while TCRdb's copy carries only in-frame clones and drops some. The data show about 580,000 clones, 95% to 98% seen once. V shed 2 bases, J shed 2 bases, and the junction held 6 bases outside the gene matches. The germline V gene encodes CDR1 SGHDT and CDR2 YYEEEE. This CDR3 has 16 residues.

The receptor comes from a young man in good health. Input material: naive CD8+ T cells sorted from blood. This rearrangement joins TRBV5-6 to TRBJ2-1; TRBD2 matches at 8 bases. In DNA form, the CDR3 reads TGTGCCAGCAGCTTCCCGGGACTAGAAGCCTACAATGAGCAGTTCTTC. Protein product: CASSFPGLEAYNEQFF.